A selection of T cell receptor beta chains follows, all from one sample in a study of human T cells and chemical hapten exposure. TCRdb recomputed calls from the RACE reads with MiXCR, one row per CDR3 protein. The sample contains some 400,000 distinct CDR3 sequences, more than 4.5% of which appear only once. The specimen was whole blood, collected in connection with sensitization to the hapten diphenylcyclopropenone (DPC). These receptors all come from a woman between 45 and 60 years old with alopecia areata. Some clones in this sample may be carry-over from other donors' samples. Both conserved end residues are part of each CDR3. The D gene is left open where the match is weak. A clone size is listed for some rows: how often the clone was seen (once, few, many), or a class if it is expanded.

>many|TRBJ2-7|TRBV12-5|TRBD1
TGTGCTAGTGGTTTGGTAAACGACAGGGCCTACGAGCAGTACTTC
CASGLVNDRAYEQYF
>many|TRBJ1-1|TRBV20-1|NA
TGCAGTGCTAGGTCCGGATCGGCAAACACTGAAGCTTTCTTT
CSARSGSANTEAFF
>few|TRBJ2-5|TRBV2|TRBD2
TGTGCCAGCGGACTAGCGGATCAAGAGACCCAGTACTTC
CASGLADQETQYF
>many|TRBJ1-4|TRBV12-3/TRBV12-4|NA
TGTGCCAGCAGTTTTAGGCGGTGGGGTGAAAAACTGTTTTTT
CASSFRRWGEKLFF
>NA|TRBJ1-4|TRBV24-1|TRBD1
TGTGCCACCGACAGGGTTTTCAATGAAAAACTGTTTTTT
CATDRVFNEKLFF
>few|TRBJ2-1|TRBV7-8|TRBD2
TGTGCCAGCAGCCCACCTCTAGCGGGAGGGCCCTACAATGAGCAGTTCTTC
CASSPPLAGGPYNEQFF
>many|TRBJ1-2|TRBV9|NA
TGTGCCAGCAGCACTCGAGCCTATGGCTACACCTTC
CASSTRAYGYTF
>many|TRBJ2-7|TRBV12-3/TRBV12-4|TRBD2
TGTGCCAGCAGCATAAGAAGCGGGGTCTTGTTGGGCGAGCAGTACTTC
CASSIRSGVLLGEQYF
>many|TRBJ2-7|TRBV27|NA
TGTGCCAGCAGTTTAAACCACGAGCAGTACTTC
CASSLNHEQYF
>NA|TRBJ2-7|TRBV20-1|NA
TGCAGTGCTAGAGAGACGAGATACGAGCAGTACTTC
CSARETRYEQYF
>few|TRBJ1-2|TRBV28|TRBD1
TGTGCCAGCAGCCCGAGGCCGGGACAGATCTATGGCTACACCTTC
CASSPRPGQIYGYTF
>few|TRBJ2-3|TRBV10-3|TRBD2
TGTGCCATCAGTTTAATAGCGGGAGGTGGAACAGATACGCAGTATTTT
CAISLIAGGGTDTQYF
>many|TRBJ2-3|TRBV5-5|TRBD1
TGTGCCAGCGGTACCGCCACAGGGGGTATCACAGATACGCAGTATTTT
CASGTATGGITDTQYF
>few|TRBJ2-1|TRBV7-9|TRBD1
TGTGCCAGCAGCCTGAGGGACAGGGACGGTGAGCAGTTCTTC
CASSLRDRDGEQFF
>many|TRBJ2-5|TRBV9|NA
TGTGCCAGCAGCGGGCGGTGGAGCGAGACCCAGTACTTC
CASSGRWSETQYF
>many|TRBJ2-1|TRBV9|TRBD2
TGTGCCAGCAGCGTAGCGGGGGGACTAGTTGGTGAGCAGTTCTTC
CASSVAGGLVGEQFF
>many|TRBJ1-6|TRBV10-2|NA
TGCGCCAGCCGACAGGCCAATTCACCCCTCCACTTT
CASRQANSPLHF
>many|TRBJ2-7|TRBV2|NA
TGTGCCAGCAGTCCGACAGGTGCCATTTCCTACGAGCAGTACTTC
CASSPTGAISYEQYF
>many|TRBJ2-1|TRBV28|TRBD2
TGTGCCAGCAGAGGACTAGCGGGAGACGAGAATGAGCAGTTCTTC
CASRGLAGDENEQFF
>NA|TRBJ2-3|TRBV28|NA
TGTGCCAGCAGTCAACCATCCACAGATACGCAGTATTTT
CASSQPSTDTQYF
>many|TRBJ2-7|TRBV11-2|TRBD1
TGTGCCAGCAGCTGGATCAGGGGGACCCACTACGAGCAGTACTTC
CASSWIRGTHYEQYF
>many|TRBJ1-5|TRBV3-1|TRBD1
TGTGCCAGCAGCTGGGGACAGGGGGCGAATCAGCCCCAGCATTTT
CASSWGQGANQPQHF
>many|TRBJ2-1|TRBV10-2|TRBD2
TGCGCCACCCTCAGACTAGCGGGAGACTCCTACAATGAGCAGTTCTTC
CATLRLAGDSYNEQFF
>NA|TRBJ1-1|TRBV21-1|NA
TGTGCCAGCAGCAAAGGATTCAGGGAGTACACTGAAGCTTTCTTT
CASSKGFREYTEAFF
>few|TRBJ2-2|TRBV15|TRBD2
TGTGCCACCAGCTTCGGACTAGCGGGGGCCGGGGAGCTGTTTTTT
CATSFGLAGAGELFF
>many|TRBJ1-5|TRBV2|NA
TGTGCCAGCAGTGCCGGTCTAAGCAATCAGCCCCAGCATTTT
CASSAGLSNQPQHF
>many|TRBJ2-7|TRBV20-1|NA
TGCAGTGCTAGGAAAAGCGGGTCATACGAGCAGTACTTC
CSARKSGSYEQYF
>many|TRBJ2-7|TRBV6-5|TRBD1
TGTGCCAGCAGCCTACAGGGGTCTACCTACGAGCAGTACTTC
CASSLQGSTYEQYF
>many|TRBJ2-1|TRBV15|TRBD2
TGTGCCACCAGCAGAGATCGCGGGGGTAACAATGAGCAGTTCTTC
CATSRDRGGNNEQFF
>few|TRBJ2-7|TRBV5-6|TRBD2
TGTGCCAGCACCTTTTGGACTAGCGGGGGTTACGAGCAGTACTTC
CASTFWTSGGYEQYF
>many|TRBJ1-1|TRBV4-3|NA
TGCGCCAGCAGCCAAGGCGATGGTGTAAGCGGTGAAGCTTTCTTT
CASSQGDGVSGEAFF
>many|TRBJ2-7|TRBV7-6|NA
TGTGCCAGCAGCGCCTCCGGAGCCGGCCTCTACGAGCAGTACTTC
CASSASGAGLYEQYF
>few|TRBJ2-1|TRBV20-1|NA
TGCAGTGCTAGAGGATTGTATAGCTCCTACAATGAGCAGTTCTTC
CSARGLYSSYNEQFF
>many|TRBJ2-3|TRBV5-4|NA
TGTGCCAGCAGCTTTTTATCGGGAGTAGCCGGAGATACGCAGTATTTT
CASSFLSGVAGDTQYF
>many|TRBJ1-1|TRBV6-6|TRBD1
TGTGCCAGCAGTGCCTTGACAGGGCCAACGAACACTGAAGCTTTCTTT
CASSALTGPTNTEAFF
>many|TRBJ2-7|TRBV12-3/TRBV12-4|NA
TGTGCCAGCAGTTTAGAAGGAGGGCCCTACGAGCAGTACTTC
CASSLEGGPYEQYF
>few|TRBJ1-2|TRBV12-3/TRBV12-4|NA
TGTGCCAGCAGTCCTTCGGCGGGGCCGAAATATGGCTACACCTTC
CASSPSAGPKYGYTF
>many|TRBJ2-7|TRBV7-9|NA
TGTGCCAGCAGCCCAGTGGCCCAAAGGGAGCAGTACTTC
CASSPVAQREQYF
>few|TRBJ2-3|TRBV20-1|NA
TGCAGTGCTAGTGATCCGGCCTCCACAGATACGCAGTATTTT
CSASDPASTDTQYF
>few|TRBJ2-7|TRBV5-6|NA
TGTGCCAGCAGCCCCGGCCGTGTGGTCTACGAGCAGTACTTC
CASSPGRVVYEQYF
>few|TRBJ1-6|TRBV30|TRBD1
TGTGCCTGGAGCTGGGACAGGGTGGACTCCCTCCACTTT
CAWSWDRVDSLHF
>few|TRBJ2-1|TRBV10-1|NA
TGCGCCAGCAGTGAGATCCCGTACAATGAGCAGTTCTTC
CASSEIPYNEQFF
>many|TRBJ2-7|TRBV10-3|NA
TGTGCCATCAGTGAAGGATCGGGCTACGAGCAGTACTTC
CAISEGSGYEQYF
>many|TRBJ2-7|TRBV7-9|NA
TGTGCCAGCAGCTCGACCTGGGACGAGCAGTACTTC
CASSSTWDEQYF
>few|TRBJ2-3|TRBV12-3/TRBV12-4|TRBD1
TGTGCCAGCAGTCCGACAGGGGCGCACACAGATACGCAGTATTTT
CASSPTGAHTDTQYF
>few|TRBJ2-3|TRBV19|NA
TGTGCCAGTAGTATAGCCCTTCAAGATACGCAGTATTTT
CASSIALQDTQYF
>few|TRBJ2-6|TRBV4-1|NA
TGCGCCAGCAGCCAAGATGGGGGGCCTGGGGCCAACGTCCTGACTTTC
CASSQDGGPGANVLTF
>many|TRBJ1-2|TRBV7-2|NA
TGTGCCAGCAGCTTAGCCCCAGACGGCTATGGCTACACCTTC
CASSLAPDGYGYTF
>few|TRBJ2-5|TRBV12-2|NA
TGTGCAAGTCGCTTTCCCCCTCAACGGGGAGGGGGGGAGACCCAGTACTTC
CASRFPPQRGGGETQYF
>few|TRBJ2-2|TRBV9|TRBD2
TGTGCCAGCACCGAGCGGGACGGGGAGCTGTTTTTT
CASTERDGELFF
>many|TRBJ2-1|TRBV5-1|NA
TGCGCCAGCAGCTTAGGGAACTCCTATTACAATGAGCAGTTCTTC
CASSLGNSYYNEQFF
>NA|TRBJ2-7|TRBV4-3|TRBD2
TGCGCCAGCAGCCAAGAGCGGGAGTGGGCCTACGAGCAGTACTTC
CASSQEREWAYEQYF